The sequence of this T cell receptor (beta chain) was determined in a study of shared clonotypes between healthy human individuals. Study conclusions and caveats: Relative to clonotypes present in all four donors, those not shared had lower generation probabilities.

A CD45RA-negative memory subset and a CD45RA+ naive subset were separated from the CD4+ cells. Trimming pared 6 bases from V and 0 bases from J, leaving 11 bases between. Per the germline V gene, CDR1 is SNHLY and CDR2 is FYNNEI. This CDR3 spans 15 amino acids. The repertoire was sequenced with immunoSEQ multiplex PCR; TCRdb's copy has only in-frame clones and lacks some. The sample records some 2,500,000 clones, 80% to 95% being singletons. For this clone: What it binds is not known.

The material sequenced was naive CD4+ T cells from PBMCs. The subset denotes: CD45RA+ positively selected. The V and J genes are TRBV2 and TRBJ1-4; the D is unclear. This sequence was found in a man younger than 35 in good health. Some clones in this sample may be carry-over from other donors' samples. The CDR3 spells CASRAQPATNEKLFF. As DNA, the CDR3 is TGTGCCAGCAGGGCTCAGCCTGCAACTAATGAAAAACTGTTTTTT.